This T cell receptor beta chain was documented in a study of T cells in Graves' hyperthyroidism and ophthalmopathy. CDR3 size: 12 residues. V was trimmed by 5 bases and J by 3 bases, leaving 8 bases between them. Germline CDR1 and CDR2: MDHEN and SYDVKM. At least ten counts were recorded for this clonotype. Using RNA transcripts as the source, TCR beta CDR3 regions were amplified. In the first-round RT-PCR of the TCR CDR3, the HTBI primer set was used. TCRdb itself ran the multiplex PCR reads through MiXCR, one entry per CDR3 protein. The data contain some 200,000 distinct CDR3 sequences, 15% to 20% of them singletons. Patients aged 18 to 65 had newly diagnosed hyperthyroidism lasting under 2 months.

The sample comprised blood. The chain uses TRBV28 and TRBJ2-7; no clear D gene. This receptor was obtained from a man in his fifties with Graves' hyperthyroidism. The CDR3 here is CASSPPVYEQYF. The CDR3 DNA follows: TGTGCCAGCAGTCCCCCGGTCTACGAGCAGTACTTC.